This T cell receptor beta chain was obtained from a study of CD8 T cells in Susac syndrome. The wider study: Patients with Susac syndrome were therapy-naive, treated with corticosteroids, or treated with intravenous immunoglobulin alone when blood was collected. Notes on the study in general: About 16 Susac-specific public clones were found in total CD8+ repertoires and roughly five in CD8+ TEMRA repertoires.

It was with random hexamers that 0.5 to 1 ug RNA was reverse transcribed. An immunoSEQ multiplex PCR amplified TCR beta CDR3 over 54 Vbeta and 13 Jbeta. MiXCR, run by TCRdb on the immunoSEQ multiplex PCR reads, gives a single entry per CDR3 protein. Counted here are over 100,000 distinct CDR3 sequences, just under 95% occurring once; the ten biggest clones make up around 0.28%. This CDR3 is 13 amino acids long. Deletions cut 6 bases from V and 7 bases from J, with 15 bases between. CDR1 is MNHEY, CDR2 SMNVEV, per germline (reference sequence). Note on this clonotype: Its cognate antigen is unknown.

The gene calls are TRBV27 and TRBJ1-2; D remains ambiguous. This sequence originates from a human donor with Susac syndrome. Sequences were obtained from CD8+ T cells from PBMCs. CDR3 loop: CASRLVVGGGYTF. CDR3 coding DNA: TGTGCCAGCAGGCTGGTCGTGGGTGGTGGCTACACCTTC.